This passage covers 26 T cell receptor beta chains from one sample sequenced in a study of T cells in Graves' hyperthyroidism and ophthalmopathy. Using RNA transcripts as the source, TCR beta CDR3 regions were amplified. HTBI primers were employed in a first-round RT-PCR of the TCR CDR3. TCRdb itself ran the multiplex PCR reads through MiXCR, one entry per CDR3 protein. The sample has over 300,000 distinct CDR3 sequences, 12% to 15% seen once. Sequencing input: blood. These TCRs come from a woman between 35 and 50 years old with Graves' ophthalmopathy.

The chain recombines TRBV14 with TRBJ2-7, with D uncertain. This CDR3 is built from 15 residues. Germline values: CDR1 SGHDN, CDR2 FVKESK. V shed 4 bases and J shed 3 bases, with 16 bases lying between them. The CDR3 coding sequence is TGTGCCAGCAGCCTAGTTTCCGTTGGGTTCTACGAGCAGTACTTC. As protein: CASSLVSVGFYEQYF.

This chain connects TRBV19 to TRBJ1-2, with 7 bases aligning to TRBD1. This CDR3 comprises 14 residues. J lost 3 bases, V lost 6 bases, and 7 bases had no gene match. Germline V gene sequence: CDR1 LNHDA, CDR2 SQIVND (reference sequence). CDR3 sequence (DNA): TGTGCCAGTAGCCAATCAACAGGGGACTATGGCTACACCTTC. As protein: CASSQSTGDYGYTF.

This clonotype has a count of ten or more. This sequence joins TRBV27 and TRBJ2-7; D possibly corresponds to TRBD2 (5 bases). Between the trimmed V and J ends, which lost 5 bases and 6 bases, there was a span of 17 bases. This CDR3 comprises 14 residues. In germline, CDR1 is MNHEY, CDR2 SMNVEV (reference sequence). The CDR3 spells CASSLGGWPAEQYF. For the CDR3, the DNA is TGTGCCAGCAGTCTCGGCGGGTGGCCTGCCGAGCAGTACTTC.

The chain recombines TRBV28 with TRBJ1-1, with 7 bases aligning to TRBD1. The CDR3 runs to 16 residues. V gave up 3 bases and J gave up 1 base; unmatched junction bases: 8. Germline V gene data show CDR1 as MDHEN and CDR2 as SYDVKM. The CDR3 DNA sequence: TGTGCCAGCAGTTTCTCCCCTGGGACAGCGAACACTGAAGCTTTCTTT. This gives the protein CASSFSPGTANTEAFF.

In this sample, this clonotype turned up a few times. The V and J genes are TRBV7-3 and TRBJ2-1; D possibly uses TRBD1 or TRBD2 (5 bases each). Germline V lookup: CDR1 SGHTA, CDR2 FQGTGA. V gave up 5 bases and J gave up 1 base, with 24 bases separating them. The length of the CDR3 is 19 residues. The CDR3 DNA sequence: TGTGCCAGCAGCCTAAGGGGAGAAGCCACGGGCGGGTCCTACAATGAGCAGTTCTTC. Its protein product is CASSLRGEATGGSYNEQFF.

This clonotype was counted a few times. This chain joins TRBV20-1 and TRBJ2-7, with 10 bases fitting TRBD1. CDR1 and CDR2 from the germline V gene are DFQATT and SNEGSKA (reference sequence). With 1 base clipped from V and 6 bases from J, the junction kept 6 bases outside the gene matches. There are 14 residues in the CDR3. CDR3 nucleotide sequence: TGCAGTGCTAGAGCCTCGGGACAGGGGTTCGAGCAGTACTTC. Translating it yields CSARASGQGFEQYF.

This clonotype was picked up many times. V usage is TRBV6-1 and J usage is TRBJ2-1, with D perhaps TRBD1 or TRBD2 (5 bases each). The V and J ends lost 6 bases and 2 bases respectively, with 17 bases between them. The CDR3 has 16 residues. Germline CDR1 reads MNHNS; CDR2 reads SASEGT. Written as DNA, the CDR3 is TGTGCCAGCAGGGGGTATGGGACCGAACCCTACAATGAGCAGTTCTTC. Protein sequence: CASRGYGTEPYNEQFF.

About this clonotype itself: A read error may be the cause here, since a much bigger clone is one base away. The chain links TRBV12-3 or TRBV12-4 to TRBJ2-7; D is ambiguous. The CDR3 runs to 12 residues. The CDR3: CASSRVRYEQCF. CDR3 coding DNA: TGTGCCAGCAGTCGGGTTCGATACGAGCAGTGCTTC.

V is TRBV20-1 and J is TRBJ2-3; TRBD2 aligns across 7 bases. Germline CDR1 DFQATT, CDR2 SNEGSKA (reference sequence). Trimming cost V 5 bases and J 2 bases; bases outside gene matches: 10. The CDR3 totals 15 residues. The CDR3 is CSAPPPGGYTDTQYF. The CDR3 bases are TGCAGTGCTCCTCCCCCGGGGGGTTACACAGATACGCAGTATTTT.

This clonotype was observed many times. The junction shows a germline mismatch at one end, possibly a read error. The V and J genes are TRBV11-2 and TRBJ2-1; no clear D. Germline assignment: CDR1 SGHAT and CDR2 FQNNGV. The CDR3 extends over 12 amino acids. CDR3 amino acids: CANSLQNNEQFF. In nucleotides, the CDR3 is TGTGCCAACAGCCTACAGAACAATGAGCAGTTCTTC.

Remarks on this clonotype: A much larger clone lies a single base off, so this may be a read error. This chain joins TRBV7-9 and TRBJ1-1; the D is unclear. CDR1 SEHNR and CDR2 FQNEAQ come from the germline V gene (reference sequence). CDR3 size: 16 residues. In nucleotides, the CDR3 is TGTGCCAGCAACTTAGCGCCCCTCATAGGGCACACTGAAGCTTTCTTT. This sequence encodes CASNLAPLIGHTEAFF.

This clonotype was counted at least ten times. This rearrangement joins TRBV15 to TRBJ1-6; D remains unclear. Germline CDR1 LNHNV, CDR2 YYDKDF (reference sequence). The V end was cut by 1 base, the J end by 14 bases, with 9 bases between. The CDR3 covers 12 residues. The CDR3 region is CATSRGPSALHF. In DNA, the CDR3 is TGTGCCACCAGCAGAGGACCGTCCGCCCTCCACTTT.

This clonotype has ten or more counts. The chain is built from TRBV6-5 and TRBJ2-5; 7 bases agree with TRBD1. V was pared by 1 base and J by 4 bases, with 12 bases of the junction left unmatched. The V gene's germline CDR1 is MNHEY and CDR2 SVGAGI. The CDR3 consists of 17 residues. CDR3 protein: CASSYYHPTGPRETQYF. Written as DNA, the CDR3 is TGTGCCAGCAGTTACTACCACCCGACAGGGCCCAGAGAGACCCAGTACTTC.

The chain joins TRBV25-1 to TRBJ1-1; 12 bases align to TRBD1. The junction had 14 bases not matched to a gene; V was cut back by 9 bases and J by 6 bases. Germline assignment: CDR1 MGHDK and CDR2 SYGVNS. The CDR3 extends over 16 amino acids. CDR3 sequence (DNA): TGTGCCAGTTTCCCATCGCCGGGACAGGGGGCTTCTGAAGCTTTCTTT. As protein: CASFPSPGQGASEAFF.

This clonotype was observed many times. The chain uses TRBV7-2 and TRBJ1-1; possibly TRBD1 for D (6 bases). The V end was cut by 7 bases, the J end by 1 base, with 10 bases between. The CDR3 has 13 amino acids. Germline V gene data show CDR1 as SGHTA and CDR2 as FQGNSA. The CDR3 sequence: CASISTGNTEAFF. DNA for the CDR3: TGTGCCAGCATCTCGACAGGGAACACTGAAGCTTTCTTT.

V gene TRBV2 combines with J gene TRBJ1-3; D is ambiguous. Germline assignment: CDR1 SNHLY and CDR2 FYNNEI. V dropped 7 bases and J dropped 0 bases, with 10 bases sitting between them. The CDR3 contains 14 residues. The CDR3 spells CASIRGSSGNTIYF. The CDR3 nucleotides are TGTGCCAGCATACGAGGGAGCTCTGGAAACACCATATATTTT.

The table lists this clonotype with a few counts. This chain links TRBV12-3 or TRBV12-4 with TRBJ1-5; TRBD1 aligns across 7 bases. With V trimmed by 3 bases and J by 1 base, 9 bases remained unmatched. The CDR3 consists of 17 residues. The CDR3 region is CASSFLLGGRSNQPQHF. The CDR3 DNA follows: TGTGCCAGCAGTTTTCTCCTAGGGGGCAGAAGCAATCAGCCCCAGCATTTT.

In this sample, this clonotype turned up many times. The gene calls are TRBV4-1 and TRBJ1-5; D gene ambiguous. Germline CDR1 and CDR2: MGHRA and YSYEKL. This CDR3 comprises 15 residues. The V end was cut by 3 bases, the J end by 4 bases, with 13 bases between. The CDR3 here is CASSQATEPNQPQHF. The CDR3 nucleotides read TGCGCCAGCAGCCAGGCAACAGAACCGAATCAGCCCCAGCATTTT.

The chain links TRBV5-1 to TRBJ2-3; 8 bases agree with TRBD1. Germline CDR1 SGHRS, CDR2 YFSETQ. CDR3 size: 15 residues. V shed 4 bases and J 3 bases; nucleotides not matched to a gene: 7. CDR3 sequence reads: CASSIQGERTDTQYF. In nucleotides, the CDR3 is TGCGCCAGCAGCATACAGGGGGAAAGGACAGATACGCAGTATTTT.

The chain links TRBV20-1 to TRBJ2-7; perhaps TRBD1 as D (6 bases). The germline V and J ends were trimmed by 2 bases and 2 bases, with 13 bases remaining between them. This CDR3 region has 14 residues. Germline V gene lookup returns CDR1 DFQATT and CDR2 SNEGSKA (reference sequence). The CDR3 coding sequence is TGCAGTGCTAGACCCCTCAGGGGAACCTACGAGCAGTACTTC. Translating it yields CSARPLRGTYEQYF.

The chain links TRBV7-2 to TRBJ2-6; 9 positions match TRBD1. Germline CDR1 reads SGHTA; CDR2 reads FQGNSA. The CDR3 spans 17 residues. Unmatched junction bases numbered 6, after V lost 4 bases and J lost 2 bases. CDR3 coding DNA: TGTGCCAGCAGCTCCGGGACAGGGCGACCTGGGGCCAACGTCCTGACTTTC. Residues: CASSSGTGRPGANVLTF.

This clonotype has a count of ten or more. The chain links TRBV11-2 to TRBJ1-1; 7 nucleotides line up with TRBD1. Per germline, CDR1 SGHAT and CDR2 FQNNGV. J gave up 2 bases and V 7 bases, and 7 bases lay outside the gene matches. The CDR3 loop spans 14 amino acids. The CDR3 DNA reads as TGTGCCAGCAACAACAGGGGTGTAAACACTGAAGCTTTCTTT. Amino acid sequence: CASNNRGVNTEAFF.

This clonotype was detected ten times or more. The genes are TRBV2 and TRBJ2-5; D is ambiguous. The CDR3 loop spans 10 amino acids. Trimming took 7 bases from V and 4 from J, leaving 4 bases between them. Germline V gene sequence: CDR1 SNHLY, CDR2 FYNNEI. Here the CDR3 reads CASTRETQYF. The CDR3 coding sequence is TGTGCCAGCACCAGAGAGACCCAGTACTTC.

The chain has TRBV11-3 and TRBJ1-6; a weak D match, TRBD1 (6 bases). Looked up from germline, CDR1 is SGHNT and CDR2 is YENEEA. Trimming pared 3 bases from V and 10 bases from J, leaving 16 bases between. The CDR3 has 15 residues. As DNA, the CDR3 is TGTGCCAGCAGCTTTACAGGGTCTTACCTGTCACCCCTCCACTTT. It translates to CASSFTGSYLSPLHF.

This clonotype was counted many times. The V and J genes are TRBV14 and TRBJ1-4; D not resolved. The CDR3 runs to 15 residues. CDR1 SGHDN and CDR2 FVKESK come from the germline V gene. V was clipped by 4 bases and J by 7 bases, with 16 bases between them. The CDR3 DNA reads TGTGCCAGCAGCCCACTCCGGGCTATGGGTGAAAAACTGTTTTTT. This sequence encodes CASSPLRAMGEKLFF.

This chain uses TRBV2 with TRBJ2-1; D perhaps matches TRBD1 (6 bases). V was trimmed by 5 bases and J by 0 bases, leaving 14 bases between them. This CDR3 contains 16 residues. Looked up from germline, CDR1 is SNHLY and CDR2 is FYNNEI. Here the CDR3 reads CASSRSGTPSYNEQFF. In DNA form, the CDR3 reads TGTGCCAGCAGTAGATCCGGGACACCCTCCTACAATGAGCAGTTCTTC. The full variable domain, with the rest looked up from reference TRBV2 and TRBJ2-1, is EPEVTQTPSHQVTQMGQEVILRCVPISNHLYFYWYRQILGQKVEFLVSFYNNEISEKSEIFDDQFSVERPDGSNFTLKIRSTKLEDSAMYFCASSRSGTPSYNEQFFGPGTRLTVL.